Reported below is one T cell receptor (beta chain). Its antigen is as yet unknown. The CDR3 runs to 16 residues. CDR1 and CDR2 from the germline V gene are LGHNA and YNFKEQ. V lost 2 bases, J lost 1 base, and 14 bases lay in between. The data belong to a study of tumor-infiltrating lymphocytes in primary liver carcinoma. Starting material of 400 to 600 ng total RNA yielded TCR beta cDNA via a constant-region primer. Researchers made the TCR beta libraries by running three nested multiplex PCR rounds with slightly modified ARM-PCR. Researchers ran the first two PCR rounds for ten to eleven cycles each with TRBV1-TRBV30 forward primers and a C-beta reverse primer. TCRdb reprocessed the multiplex PCR reads with MiXCR, giving one entry per CDR3 protein. The data hold fewer than 75,000 distinct CDR3 sequences, with 71% observed a single time. Study results and limitations: With p = 0.039, the top-250-clone fraction in tumors significantly exceeded that in blood. All five tumor regions shared only about 7.5-24% of top clones.

Both RNA and DNA were isolated together from about 20-30 mg of bulk tissue that had not been sorted. Infection with HBV was chronic in patients; they were treatment-naive. The sampling covered five separate regions of each tumor. The chain couples TRBV4-2 to TRBJ2-5; D is uncertain. This receptor was identified in a man aged 40-49 years with primary liver carcinoma and hepatitis B virus infection. The sequenced sample consisted of liver tumor tissue from sampling region 4. Subset: tumor region T4, right-lateral pole. CDR3 in DNA: TGTGCCAGCAGCCAATATTTAGGAAGAGGCCAAGAGACCCAGTACTTC. As protein: CASSQYLGRGQETQYF.